The present T cell receptor (beta chain) was sequenced within a study of response to subunit inactivated influenza vaccine (dated by TCRdb to the late 2010s). Notes on the research overall: Deep quantitative T cell receptor repertoire profiling was used in the study to track responses to a trivalent subunit inactivated influenza vaccine.

This clonotype appeared a few times. Its binding antigen is unknown. The input lacks base qualities; no much larger clone sits a single base away. General study outcomes and caveats: According to the authors, only a limited number of new T cells may be recruited by each seasonal influenza vaccination.

Library creation used RT-PCR. Instrument on record: Illumina HiSeq 2500. TCRdb handled the public reads itself, with Q25 trimming in fastp and clone calling in MiXCR, and kept productive beta chains. Each entry merges the rows of one CDR3 protein and shows their most common DNA and genes. In all, the sample holds roughly 780,000 distinct CDR3 sequences, and around 18% of those were seen once. The ten largest clones represent around 9.9% of the sample. Sequences DFQATT (CDR1) and SNEGSKA (CDR2) are obtained from the germline V gene (reference sequence). At the junction V is shortened by 5 bases and J by 1 base; bases outside the gene matches: 4. From its cysteine to its phenylalanine, the CDR3 spans 14 amino acids. Only CDR3 DNA remains: 42 bases, in frame from the first base.

Sequencing was performed on PBMCs from blood, taken more than 4 days after vaccination. The TCR sequence derives from a man aged 45 to 65 who received an inactivated influenza vaccine. Donor details come from another sample of the same person, matched by shared clones. In this chain, TRBV20-1 is recombined with TRBJ2-4; TRBD2 matches 8 bases in the middle. The CDR3 protein is CSAGAGVAKNIQYF. The sequenced DNA is TGCAGTGCTGGAGCGGGAGTGGCCAAAAACATTCAGTACTTC.